This TCR beta chain was captured by sequencing in a study of control samples from healthy donors and cancer patients. Sequencing was performed with immunoSEQ multiplex PCR; in TCRdb, only in-frame clones are kept and a portion is missing. Among under 90,000 clones listed, 80% to 95% were seen once. The V end lost 3 bases, the J end lost 5 bases, and 4 bases lay between the germline ends. CDR1 and CDR2 (germline): WNHNN, SYGVQD (reference sequence). The CDR3 is 11 residues long. Sequencing input: blood. The rearrangement links TRBV10-1 to TRBJ2-5, with D unclear. The TCR originated in a woman aged 60-75 years in good health. DNA of the CDR3: TGCGCCAGCAGTGATGGGGAGACCCAGTACTTC. This sequence encodes CASSDGETQYF.